This note documents a single T cell receptor (beta chain) sequence. Its antigen is not identified. Profiling relied on immunoSEQ multiplex PCR, and the TCRdb table lists in-frame clones only, not all of them. This sample has 150,000 to 200,000 clones, with roughly 84% found just once. The data were taken from a study of cytomegalovirus exposure and HLA in healthy donors. Regarding the study as a whole: Investigators reported under 200 TCR beta chains as tied to cytomegalovirus. The classifier was said to identify cytomegalovirus status with high specificity and sensitivity.

The sample comprised PBMCs. The clonotype was recovered from a man aged 25 to 40 in good health and CMV-seropositive.

Here the CDR3 reads CASSQWAQGSNYGYTF. The CDR3, as DNA: TGCGCCAGCAGTCAGTGGGCCCAGGGCTCTAACTATGGCTACACCTTC. V and J are TRBV23-1 and TRBJ1-2; a weak D match, TRBD1 (5 bases). TRBV23-1 is treated as an ORF (open reading frame) with a function not yet certain. The CDR3 loop spans 16 amino acids. Trimming pared 3 bases from V and 0 bases from J, leaving 14 bases between.